Following are 7 T cell receptor beta chains from one sample sequenced in a study of blood T cell repertoires in COVID-19. Assay used: immunoSEQ multiplex PCR; TCRdb lists only in-frame clones, some missing. This sample has fewer than 65,000 clones; around four fifths occur once, and the top ten carry roughly 5%. The sequencing input was peripheral blood. The source is a human donor in a cohort sampled during active COVID-19.

V is TRBV7-2 and J is TRBJ2-7; no reliable D call. V shed 6 bases and J shed 6 bases, with 12 bases lying between them. Germline CDR1 reads SGHTA; CDR2 reads FQGNSA. This CDR3 contains 12 residues. The CDR3 sequence: CASSSDTGEQYF. The CDR3 bases are TGTGCCAGCAGTTCAGACACCGGCGAGCAGTACTTC.

This rearrangement joins TRBV5-6 to TRBJ1-2; D remains ambiguous. The CDR3 covers 12 residues. Germline-derived CDR1 and CDR2 are SGHDT and YYEEEE. V shed 1 base and J shed 2 bases, with 3 bases lying between them. CDR3 sequence: CASSLTNYGYTF. CDR3 DNA: TGTGCCAGCAGCTTGACAAACTATGGCTACACCTTC.

This clone was seen just once. The chain carries TRBV30 and TRBJ2-3, with TRBD2 as a possible D gene (6 bases). The V gene lost 1 base and the J gene lost 4 bases, with 12 bases spanning the gap. The CDR3 consists of 14 residues. The germline gives CDR1 GTSNPN, CDR2 SVGIG (reference sequence). Here the CDR3 DNA reads TGTGCCTGGAGTGCCCTCTCGGGGGCAGATACGCAGTATTTT. It is translated as CAWSALSGADTQYF.

J is TRBJ1-5 and V is TRBV6-5; TRBD1 agrees at 7 bases. The germline V gene encodes CDR1 MNHEY and CDR2 SVGAGI. The J segment lost 3 bases and the V segment lost 6 bases, leaving 2 bases of the junction unmatched. This CDR3 region has 13 residues. CDR3 bases: TGTGCCAGCAGCAGGGGGTTCAATCAGCCCCAGCATTTT. It is translated as CASSRGFNQPQHF.

The genes are TRBV28 and TRBJ1-1; a weak D match, TRBD1 (5 bases). Germline V CDR1 and CDR2: MDHEN, SYDVKM. CDR3 size: 11 residues. As DNA, the CDR3 is TGTGCTACCCACCGGGGGACTGAAGCTTTCTTT. It is translated as CATHRGTEAFF.

Concerning this clone: The sample holds other DNA sequences that translate to the same CDR3. This chain uses TRBV5-4 with TRBJ2-7, with a weak D call TRBD2 (5 bases). Looked up from germline, CDR1 is SGHNT and CDR2 is YYREEE (reference sequence). V lost 4 bases, J lost 6 bases, and 8 bases lay in between. The CDR3 consists of 11 residues. In DNA form, the CDR3 reads TGTGCCAGCAGCCTCCGGGGCGAGCAGTACTTC. Protein product: CASSLRGEQYF.

The V and J genes are TRBV11-2 and TRBJ2-7; D remains ambiguous. V was trimmed by 3 bases and J by 4 bases, leaving 7 bases between them. The CDR3 totals 12 residues. CDR1 and CDR2 from the germline V gene are SGHAT and FQNNGV. CDR3 protein: CASSLSRYEQYF. Written as DNA, the CDR3 is TGTGCCAGCAGCTTGTCCAGGTACGAGCAGTACTTC.